In its sample, the clone carrying this TCR beta chain was seen a few times. Its antigen is currently unknown. CDR1 LNHDA and CDR2 SQIVND come from the germline V gene (reference sequence). The CDR3 is 12 amino acids. Between the trimmed V and J ends, which lost 4 bases and 6 bases, there was a span of 10 bases. The entry originates in a study of Graves' ophthalmopathy and Graves' hyperthyroidism. Overall study findings and caveats: Between ophthalmopathy and stable hyperthyroidism, a 13-signature model drew a separation with around 86% sensitivity and approximately 79% specificity. Most thyroid clonotypes expanded beyond 0.001 frequency were also found in blood.

Amplified TCR beta CDR3 regions were obtained using RNA transcripts as template. Scientists carried out first-round RT-PCR using HTBI primers and then a second-round multiplex PCR. TCRdb reprocessed the multiplex PCR reads via MiXCR and lists one record per CDR3 protein. Here the sample spans roughly 700,000 distinct CDR3 sequences, 40% being singletons. With a duration under 3 months, ophthalmopathy in the donors showed moderate-to-severe activity, CAS ≥3 and NOSPECS ≥4. PBMCs stemmed from around 9 ml of fresh peripheral blood. Sample: peripheral blood. This clonotype was obtained from an adult man with Graves' ophthalmopathy. The chain employs TRBV19 and TRBJ2-7; tentative D call: TRBD1 (5 bases). CDR3 region: CASSKSTGEQYF. CDR3 sequence (DNA): TGTGCCAGTAGTAAAAGTACAGGCGAGCAGTACTTC. The full variable domain, completed using reference TRBV19 and TRBJ2-7, is DGGITQSPKYLFRKEGQNVTLSCEQNLNHDAMYWYRQDPGQGLRLIYYSQIVNDFQKGDIAEGYSVSREKKESFPLTVTSAQKNPTAFYLCASSKSTGEQYFGPGTRLTVT.